This TCR beta chain was captured by sequencing in a study of OX40 agonist ivuxolimab in advanced cancers. Study information: Ivuxolimab is a fully human IgG2 antibody that activates OX40 (CD134).

Study-wide points: Relative to CD4+ cells, CD8+ T cells on average had more expanded clones.

CDR1 is WSHSY, CDR2 SAAADI, per germline. J lost 0 bases, V lost 3 bases, and 8 bases had no gene match. The CDR3 covers 17 residues. On this clone: The target antigen is unknown.

Sequencing used immunoSEQ multiplex PCR; TCRdb keeps in-frame clones, though not all of them. The repertoire holds roughly 24,000 clones, with 83% as singletons. The chain joins TRBV10-2 to TRBJ2-1; 7 positions agree with TRBD2. Here the sequenced sample was CD4+ or CD8+ T cells sorted from blood, taken in a trial of the OX40 agonist ivuxolimab. This clonotype originated in an adult with an advanced solid tumor such as melanoma, head and neck, liver or kidney cancer. CDR3 coding DNA: TGCGCCAGCAGTGAATTGTTTCGCGGGAGCTCCTACAATGAGCAGTTCTTC. Protein product: CASSELFRGSSYNEQFF.